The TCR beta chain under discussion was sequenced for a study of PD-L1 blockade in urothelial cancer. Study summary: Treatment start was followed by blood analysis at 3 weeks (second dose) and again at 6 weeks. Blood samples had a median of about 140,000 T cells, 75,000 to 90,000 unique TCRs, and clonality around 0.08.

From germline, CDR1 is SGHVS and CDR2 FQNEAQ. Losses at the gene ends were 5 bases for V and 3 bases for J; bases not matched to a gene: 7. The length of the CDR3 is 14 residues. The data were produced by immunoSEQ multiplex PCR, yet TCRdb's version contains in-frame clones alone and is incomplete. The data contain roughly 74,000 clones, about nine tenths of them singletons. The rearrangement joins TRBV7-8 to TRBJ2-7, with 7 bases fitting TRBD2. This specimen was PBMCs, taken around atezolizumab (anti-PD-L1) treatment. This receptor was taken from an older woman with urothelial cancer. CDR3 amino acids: CASSPTGGGYEQYF. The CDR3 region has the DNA TGTGCCAGCAGCCCGACGGGGGGTGGCTACGAGCAGTACTTC.